Sequencing of this T cell receptor beta chain was carried out in a study of PD-1 blockade in classical Hodgkin lymphoma. V gave up 8 bases and J gave up 7 bases, with 12 bases separating them. The CDR3 runs 11 residues. From germline, CDR1 is PRHDT and CDR2 FYEKMQ (reference sequence). All the patients suffered relapse after autologous stem cell transplantation, and brentuximab vedotin exposure differed. Assay used: immunoSEQ multiplex PCR; TCRdb lists only in-frame clones, some missing. Among tens of thousands of clones listed, approximately 91% were seen once. The receptor comes from a human donor with classical Hodgkin lymphoma. This rearrangement joins TRBV13 to TRBJ2-7; D is possibly TRBD1 (6 bases). Specimen: peripheral blood mononuclear cells (PBMCs), collected at baseline. The CDR3 is CASSLGGEQYF. DNA for the CDR3: TGTGCCAGCTCTTTAGGGGGAGAGCAGTACTTC. Supplemented by reference TRBV13 and TRBJ2-7, the full variable domain reads AAGVIQSPRHLIKEKRETATLKCYPIPRHDTVYWYQQGPGQDPQFLISFYEKMQSDKGSIPDRFSAQQFSDYHSELNMSSLELGDSALYFCASSLGGEQYFGPGTRLTVT.